The clone carrying this T cell receptor beta chain showed up just once. Antigen specificity is unknown. This sample is part of a study of shared clonotypes between healthy human individuals. Study-level information: With ages of 18 to 49, the donors were two women and a few men. Whole-study results and caveats: Among donors, the sharing of clonotypes was expected to be influenced by sequencing depth. Non-shared clonotypes had lower generation probabilities than clonotypes shared by all four sorted-subset donors. A handful of donors shared 5% to 5.5% of their naive CD4 clonotypes.

Positively selected for CCR7, the CD45RO-negative cells used as naive CD8 cells excluded terminally differentiated effector memory CD45RA+ cells. V trimming: 1 base; J trimming: 5 bases; junction bases outside the gene matches: 12. This CDR3 is built from 17 residues. Germline values: CDR1 SGDLS, CDR2 YYNGEE. The assay was immunoSEQ multiplex PCR, and TCRdb's table has in-frame clones only and misses some. Altogether around 2,000,000 clones are present, roughly 95% being singletons, with the ten largest covering around 1%. The sequence came from a man aged 18 to 30 in good health. Sequenced input: naive CD8+ T cells sorted from blood. This sequence joins TRBV9 and TRBJ2-5; 9 bases are shared with TRBD1. CDR3: CASSVPRDREVEETQYF. The CDR3 DNA reads TGTGCCAGCAGCGTACCCCGGGACAGGGAGGTAGAGGAGACCCAGTACTTC.